This T cell receptor (beta chain) is drawn from a study of blood T cell repertoires in COVID-19. In the study overall: The analysed material was cDNA or gDNA that came from T cells, B-cell-depleted T cells, or PBMCs.

The authors' processing: Nucleated cell number was recorded as an estimate derived from reference gene primer amplification. Sequenced by immunoSEQ multiplex PCR; TCRdb stores in-frame clones only, minus some. V and J calls and clone size come straight from that table; D and trimming were deduced from the DNA. The sample includes around 250,000 clones, roughly 85% of them seen just once. Germline V gives CDR1 LGHDT, CDR2 YNNKEL (reference sequence). The CDR3 is 17 residues long. Between the trimmed V and J ends, which lost 2 bases and 2 bases, there was a span of 16 bases. Input material: peripheral blood. This receptor was obtained from a woman younger than 35 with acute or convalescent COVID-19. This sequence joins TRBV3-1 (or the pseudogene TRBV3-2) and TRBJ2-1, with TRBD2 as a possible D gene (6 bases). CDR3 loop: CASSQYYLARAYNEQFF. In DNA form, the CDR3 reads TGTGCCAGCAGCCAATACTATCTAGCGCGGGCCTACAATGAGCAGTTCTTC.